This TCR beta chain was identified during a study of T cell responses to AZD1222 COVID-19 vaccine. Trimming stripped 5 bases from V and 5 bases from J, with 12 bases between. The CDR3 spans 13 residues. CDR1 SEHNR and CDR2 FQNEAQ come from the germline V gene (reference sequence). Sequencing was performed with immunoSEQ multiplex PCR; in TCRdb, only in-frame clones are kept and a portion is missing. In the table there are 110,000 or so clones, more than 85% of which are singletons. This rearrangement joins TRBV7-9 to TRBJ2-5; no definite D call. The source was peripheral blood, collected 28 days after the second AZD1222 dose. The receptor was derived from an adult who received the AZD1222 COVID-19 vaccine. CDR3 residues: CASSPASTETQYF. The CDR3 coding sequence is TGTGCCAGCAGCCCGGCGAGTACGGAGACCCAGTACTTC.